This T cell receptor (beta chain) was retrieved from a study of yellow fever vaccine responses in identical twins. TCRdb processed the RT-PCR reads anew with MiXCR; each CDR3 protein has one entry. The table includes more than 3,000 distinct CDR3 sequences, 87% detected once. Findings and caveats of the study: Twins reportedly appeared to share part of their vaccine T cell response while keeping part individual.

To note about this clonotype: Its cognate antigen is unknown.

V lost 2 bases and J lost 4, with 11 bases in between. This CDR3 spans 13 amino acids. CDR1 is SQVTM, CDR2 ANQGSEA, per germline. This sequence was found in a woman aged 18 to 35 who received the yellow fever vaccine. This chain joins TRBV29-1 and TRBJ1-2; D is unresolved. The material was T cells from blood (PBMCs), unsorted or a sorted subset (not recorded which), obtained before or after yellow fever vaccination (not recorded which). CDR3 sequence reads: CSVESGSPYGYTF. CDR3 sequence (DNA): TGCAGCGTTGAAAGCGGGTCTCCCTATGGCTACACCTTC.